This T cell receptor beta chain was captured in a study of neurological immune-mediated disorders. For the study at large: A relapsing-remitting course was seen in most of the 34 multiple sclerosis patients and a secondary progressive course in 3. The study's findings and limits: TCR clonal expansion peaked in HTLV-1-associated myelopathy patients and was lowest in multiple sclerosis patients.

In regard to this clonotype: Its antigen is currently unknown.

The cDNA was generated through 5'RACE incorporating 10-nucleotide random UMIs. From the 5' RACE reads, TCRdb called clonotypes with MiXCR, one entry per CDR3 protein. The sample holds about 55,000 distinct CDR3 sequences, approximately 4.4% seen once. The unsorted libraries originated from 2 million PBMCs that had been stored at -80 C. The CDR3 runs to 13 residues. Germline CDR1 is MNHNY and CDR2 is SVGAGI (reference sequence). The V gene lost 5 bases and the J gene lost 6 bases, with 14 bases spanning the gap. Sample: PBMCs. The TCR was taken from a man aged 45-65 years with multiple sclerosis. The V call is TRBV6-6, the J call TRBJ2-7; the D gene is possibly TRBD1 (5 bases). Here the CDR3 DNA reads TGTGCCAGCAGTCCCCGACAGTCCCTCGAGCAGTACTTC. It codes for CASSPRQSLEQYF.